Listed below are T cell receptor beta chains from one sample, sequenced in a study of blood T cell repertoires in COVID-19. Method: immunoSEQ multiplex PCR; TCRdb's copy keeps in-frame clones and lacks some. In the table there are about 150,000 clones, about 86% of which are singletons. Sequencing was performed on PBMCs or T cells enriched from blood (not recorded which). Receptor source: a man between 45 and 60 years old who had recovered from COVID-19. The CDR3 runs from the conserved cysteine through the conserved F or W. Some rows mark clone size as missing; the rest say once, few, many or name a class of expanded clone.

j_gene | abundance | v_gene | CDR3aa
TRBJ1-5 | NA | TRBV2 | CASNGQGHRHF
TRBJ1-1 | NA | TRBV5-1 | CASSLLPGLNTEAFF
TRBJ2-7 | many | TRBV7-9 | CASSIIDKLSYEQYF
TRBJ2-2 | once | TRBV3-1/TRBV3-2 | CASSGTGRTGELFF
TRBJ1-2 | NA | TRBV7-2 | CASSPVRDRVHGYTF
TRBJ2-1 | NA | TRBV18 | CASSPSTGANNEQFF
TRBJ1-1 | NA | TRBV19 | CASRRDRGRADTEAFF
TRBJ1-5 | once | TRBV15 | CATGTVNQPQHF
TRBJ1-3 | once | TRBV19 | CASSIATGWAGNTIYF
TRBJ2-5 | NA | TRBV7-2 | CASSLRRGGETQYF
TRBJ2-3 | NA | TRBV19 | CASSMSASTDTQYF
TRBJ1-2 | NA | TRBV4-2 | CASSLEEQNYGYTF
TRBJ2-1 | NA | TRBV18 | CASSPGQSSYNEQFF
TRBJ2-3 | NA | TRBV4-3 | CASSQAPQTDTQYF
TRBJ1-3 | NA | TRBV27 | CASSLSWGTSGNTIYF
TRBJ1-6 | NA | TRBV9 | CASSLTPGHKDSPLHF
TRBJ1-2 | NA | TRBV7-2 | CASSALNSPNYGYTF
TRBJ1-4 | NA | TRBV5-4 | CASSGQGTEKLFF
TRBJ1-6 | NA | TRBV6-5 | CASSSGQGRGSPLHF
TRBJ1-1 | NA | TRBV5-1 | CASSLGVRRGLRMNTEAFF
TRBJ2-3 | NA | TRBV10-3 | CAISRPSGGGDTQYF
TRBJ1-2 | NA | TRBV7-2 | CASSFSGTGGGGYTF
TRBJ1-5 | NA | TRBV6-5 | CASSYSGRNQPQHF
TRBJ2-7 | NA | TRBV4-1 | CASSTQGYDEQYF
TRBJ1-1 | once | TRBV5-1 | CASSLVVGRDTEAFF
TRBJ2-5 | NA | TRBV7-9 | CASSLRGKETQYF
TRBJ1-1 | NA | TRBV19 | CASSRQGTEAFF
TRBJ2-6 | NA | TRBV27 | CASSRGTGVSGANVLTF
TRBJ2-7 | NA | TRBV10-3 | CAISDGLAGGYEQYF
TRBJ2-1 | NA | TRBV27 | CASSILGTSGGTSNEQFF
TRBJ1-2 | NA | TRBV5-1 | CASSLDRGEGYTF
TRBJ1-4 | NA | TRBV7-9 | CASSWGQASNEKLFF
TRBJ2-7 | NA | TRBV7-9 | CASTATSGYEQYF
TRBJ2-1 | NA | TRBV18 | CASSRSGGHQDEQFF
TRBJ1-1 | NA | TRBV3-1/TRBV3-2 | CASSQNRDNTEAFF
TRBJ1-1 | NA | TRBV6-1 | CASSEGGRTEAFF
TRBJ1-6 | NA | TRBV4-2 | CASSQDRSSSSYNSPLHF
TRBJ2-1 | NA | TRBV3-1/TRBV3-2 | CASSQEAIAGSTYNEQFF
TRBJ2-3 | NA | TRBV6-2/TRBV6-3 | CASSYASGRTDTQYF
TRBJ1-2 | NA | TRBV4-1 | CASSQEFLQGRNSNYGYTF
TRBJ1-2 | NA | TRBV6-6 | CASSLTGTGLGYTF
TRBJ2-7 | NA | TRBV11-2 | CASSSTGGVPAEQYF
TRBJ2-7 | NA | TRBV7-4 | CASSLDWTENYEQYF
TRBJ2-2 | NA | TRBV18 | CASSPITGELFF
TRBJ1-4 | NA | TRBV3-1/TRBV3-2 | CASRARGVFEKLFF
TRBJ2-7 | NA | TRBV2 | CASSEISYEQYF
TRBJ2-7 | NA | TRBV5-1 | CASSLQGNEQYF
TRBJ1-2 | NA | TRBV27 | CASSLKGGQGASFINYGYTF
TRBJ1-3 | NA | TRBV3-1/TRBV3-2 | CASSQAGTGAGNTIYF
TRBJ1-2 | NA | TRBV3-1/TRBV3-2 | CASSPDRRYGYTF